These T cell receptor beta chains were read from a single sample in a study of spatial heterogeneity in lung cancer. A single record per CDR3 protein comes from TCRdb applying MiXCR to the 5' RACE reads. Among around 100,000 distinct CDR3 sequences, 3.5% to 5% were seen once, and the ten largest hold about 20%. Sequencing used lung tumor tissue, obtained at surgery. The receptor set was obtained from a male donor with early-stage non-small cell lung cancer. Both conserved end residues are part of each CDR3. The order of the fields is J gene, clone size, V gene, D gene, CDR3 DNA, CDR3 protein. The D gene is left open where the match is weak. Size is stated for part of the rows, as once, few or many counts, or as a class when the clone is expanded.

J: TRBJ2-4; size: many; V: TRBV6-6; D: TRBD2; DNA: TGTGCCAGTAATGGACTAGCGGGGGGGCTAGCCAAAAACATTCAGTACTTC; CDR3: CASNGLAGGLAKNIQYF
J: TRBJ2-2; size: many; V: TRBV11-2; D: TRBD1; DNA: TGTGCCAGCAGCTCCCGGGGACAGTCGAACACCGGGGAGCTGTTTTTT; CDR3: CASSSRGQSNTGELFF
J: TRBJ2-1; size: -; V: TRBV27; D: -; DNA: TGTGCCAGCAGTTTGACGGTCAGAGCCCATGAGCAGTTCTTC; CDR3: CASSLTVRAHEQFF
J: TRBJ2-1; size: -; V: TRBV29-1; D: -; DNA: TGCAGCGTTGATACTAACAGGGAGCAGTTCTTC; CDR3: CSVDTNREQFF
J: TRBJ1-5; size: many; V: TRBV28; D: TRBD1; DNA: TGTGCCAGCAGTTTACCAACCGGGACAGGGGAGACCCAGCATTTT; CDR3: CASSLPTGTGETQHF
J: TRBJ1-3; size: many; V: TRBV20-1; D: -; DNA: TGCAGTGCTAGAGATTGGGGGAGCTCTGGAAACACCATATATTTT; CDR3: CSARDWGSSGNTIYF
J: TRBJ2-4; size: few; V: TRBV28; D: TRBD1; DNA: TGTGCCAGCAGTTCCTACTTCAGGAACAGGGGTAGAAAAAACATTCAGTACTTC; CDR3: CASSSYFRNRGRKNIQYF
J: TRBJ2-3; size: many; V: TRBV4-2; D: -; DNA: TGTGCCAGCAGCCAAGCGTGGGGGGCTAGCACAGATACGCAGTATTTT; CDR3: CASSQAWGASTDTQYF
J: TRBJ1-5; size: many; V: TRBV27; D: TRBD1; DNA: TGTGCCAGCAGTTTAAATTGGGAGGGGGCAGCGCGATCGTCTGAACAGCCCCAGCATTTT; CDR3: CASSLNWEGAARSSEQPQHF
J: TRBJ2-7; size: many; V: TRBV27; D: -; DNA: TGTGCCACCTCGGAAGGGGTCGAGCAGTACTTC; CDR3: CATSEGVEQYF
J: TRBJ2-1; size: many; V: TRBV3-1; D: TRBD2; DNA: TGTGCCAGCCGGACCGGGACTAGGTTTGGTGAGCAGTTCTTC; CDR3: CASRTGTRFGEQFF
J: TRBJ2-5; size: -; V: TRBV3-1; D: -; DNA: TGTGCCAGCAGCCAATCCTGGAGGCCCCTGGAGACCCAGTACTTC; CDR3: CASSQSWRPLETQYF
J: TRBJ2-1; size: many; V: TRBV28; D: -; DNA: TGTGCCAGCAGTTCCCCGGGGAGCGGGACAAACAATGAGCAGTTCTTC; CDR3: CASSSPGSGTNNEQFF
J: TRBJ2-7; size: -; V: TRBV5-1; D: TRBD1; DNA: TGCGCCAGCAGCCGACAGGGGGCCTACTACGAGCAGTACTTC; CDR3: CASSRQGAYYEQYF
J: TRBJ1-2; size: many; V: TRBV3-1; D: -; DNA: TGTGCCAGCAGCCATCGTACAGGGAAGGACTATGGCTACACCTTC; CDR3: CASSHRTGKDYGYTF
J: TRBJ2-2; size: few; V: TRBV5-1; D: TRBD1; DNA: TGCGCCAGCAGCCTGGGACAGGGTGGCGCCGGGGAGCTGTTTTTT; CDR3: CASSLGQGGAGELFF